The 9 T cell receptor beta chains in this list originate from one sample, sequenced in a study of blood T cell repertoires in COVID-19. Method: immunoSEQ multiplex PCR; TCRdb's copy keeps in-frame clones and lacks some. The repertoire includes over 250,000 clones, approximately 85% of them detected once, and about 1% sits in the top ten. Sequencing was carried out using PBMCs or T cells enriched from blood (not recorded which). Every receptor here comes from a woman aged 25 to 39 who had recovered from COVID-19.

This clone showed up just once. V is TRBV19 and J is TRBJ2-1, with 9 nucleotides matching TRBD1. The germline CDR1 and CDR2 sequences are LNHDA and SQIVND (reference sequence). The CDR3 totals 14 residues. V shed 8 bases and J 7 bases; nucleotides not matched to a gene: 9. Written as DNA, the CDR3 is TGTGCCAGTTCCGGGACAGGGTTGAGAAATGAGCAGTTCTTC. Encoded protein: CASSGTGLRNEQFF.

This chain links TRBV28 with TRBJ2-1; maybe TRBD2 (6 bases). Germline lookup yields CDR1 MDHEN and CDR2 SYDVKM. V gave up 6 bases and J gave up 3 bases, with 9 bases separating them. There are 13 residues in the CDR3. The CDR3 sequence: CASSLGGYNEQFF. Here the CDR3 DNA reads TGTGCCAGCAGCTTGGGGGGCTACAATGAGCAGTTCTTC.

The V call is TRBV4-1, the J call TRBJ2-3; D possibly corresponds to TRBD2 (6 bases). V dropped 4 bases and J dropped 4 bases, with 15 bases sitting between them. The CDR3 runs 15 residues. The germline V gene encodes CDR1 MGHRA and CDR2 YSYEKL. In nucleotides, the CDR3 is TGCGCCAGCAGCCTGGGACTTACCGGGCCAGATACGCAGTATTTT. It encodes CASSLGLTGPDTQYF.

V is TRBV28 and J is TRBJ2-3; tentative D call: TRBD2 (6 bases). The CDR3 runs to 12 residues. CDR1 MDHEN and CDR2 SYDVKM come from the germline V gene. V was shortened by 6 bases and J by 6 bases, with 10 bases between the two germline ends. The CDR3 bases are TGTGCCAGCAGAGCGGGTCCCGATACGCAGTATTTT. This gives the protein CASRAGPDTQYF. The whole variable domain, filled in from reference TRBV28 and TRBJ2-3, reads DVKVTQSSRYLVKRTGEKVFLECVQDMDHENMFWYRQDPGLGLRLIYFSYDVKMKEKGDIPEGYSVSREKKERFSLILESASTNQTSMYLCASRAGPDTQYFGPGTRLTVL.

This clone was detected many times. Other nucleotide sequences in the sample specify the same CDR3. The chain couples TRBV5-1 to TRBJ2-7, with 14 positions matching TRBD2. This CDR3 comprises 16 residues. Germline trimming cut 4 bases from V and 0 bases from J; bases unmatched to any gene: 3. Germline-derived CDR1 and CDR2 are SGHRS and YFSETQ. The CDR3 DNA is TGCGCCAGCAGCCCCGGACTAGCGGGAGGCTCCTACGAGCAGTACTTC. This gives the protein CASSPGLAGGSYEQYF.

The chain couples TRBV7-9 to TRBJ1-6; 8 bases match TRBD1. The CDR3 is made up of 14 amino acids. J lost 9 bases, V lost 6 bases, and 7 bases had no gene match. Germline V gene data show CDR1 as SEHNR and CDR2 as FQNEAQ (reference sequence). CDR3: CASSPDRGGSPLHF. For the CDR3, the DNA is TGTGCCAGCAGTCCAGACAGGGGAGGTTCACCCCTCCACTTT.

Only one count was recorded for this clone. J is TRBJ1-2 and V is TRBV25-1; TRBD1 matches 10 bases. CDR3 length: 14 amino acids. V shed 3 bases and J 7 bases; nucleotides not matched to a gene: 5. CDR1 and CDR2 from the germline V gene are MGHDK and SYGVNS. The CDR3 is CASSDLDRGFGYTF. DNA of the CDR3: TGTGCCAGCAGTGACTTGGACAGGGGGTTTGGCTACACCTTC.

The V gene is TRBV27, the J gene TRBJ1-2; D is perhaps TRBD1 (6 bases). Trimming stripped 0 bases from V and 8 bases from J, with 10 bases between. The CDR3 spans 13 residues. Germline CDR1 is MNHEY and CDR2 is SMNVEV (reference sequence). CDR3 sequence reads: CASSLSQGDGYTF. The DNA of the CDR3 is TGTGCCAGCAGTTTATCACAGGGCGACGGCTACACCTTC.

V and J are TRBV2 and TRBJ2-7; 8 bases match TRBD1. CDR1 and CDR2 from the germline V gene are SNHLY and FYNNEI. The CDR3 runs 15 residues. Trimming removed 4 bases from V and 2 bases from J; junction bases left unmatched: 7. The CDR3 DNA reads TGTGCCAGCAGTGGGGACAGGATGGTAACCTACGAGCAGTACTTC. Residues: CASSGDRMVTYEQYF.